Following are 21 T cell receptor beta chains from one sample sequenced in a study of T cell responses to AZD1222 COVID-19 vaccine. This table comes from immunoSEQ multiplex PCR, and its TCRdb copy is limited to in-frame clones, with some not included. This sample yields fewer than 200,000 clones, of which about 91% are seen a single time; 9.5% to 13% belongs to the top ten. The specimen comprised peripheral blood, sampled 28 days after the second AZD1222 dose. The receptors were sampled from an adult who received the AZD1222 COVID-19 vaccine.

DNA of the CDR3: TGTGCCACCAGTGAGGCAGGGCAATTAAAGAAGCAGTACTTC. Translated: CATSEAGQLKKQYF. The chain carries TRBV24-1 and TRBJ2-7; TRBD1 might be the D (5 bases). V lost 4 bases to trimming and J lost 8 bases, with 17 bases between them. This CDR3 spans 14 amino acids. Germline loops: CDR1 KGHDR, CDR2 SFDVKD.

Only one count was recorded for this clone. J is TRBJ2-1 and V is TRBV7-6; maybe TRBD1 (6 bases). The length of the CDR3 is 15 residues. The V gene lost 5 bases and the J gene lost 0 bases, with 11 bases spanning the gap. Germline V gene data show CDR1 as SGHVS and CDR2 as FNYEAQ. CDR3 DNA sequence: TGTGCCAGCAGCGACACAGGGAGCTCCTACAATGAGCAGTTCTTC. Protein: CASSDTGSSYNEQFF. The entire variable domain, with the rest obtained from reference TRBV7-6 and TRBJ2-1, is as follows: GAGVSQSPRYKVTKRGQDVALRCDPISGHVSLYWYRQALGQGPEFLTYFNYEAQQDKSGLPNDRFSAERPEGSISTLTIQRTEQRDSAMYRCASSDTGSSYNEQFFGPGTRLTVL.

The genes are TRBV24-1 and TRBJ2-7; TRBD2 agrees at 12 bases. CDR1 is KGHDR, CDR2 SFDVKD, per germline. CDR3 length: 18 residues. The V segment lost 5 bases and the J segment 4 bases; nucleotides outside the gene matches: 14. CDR3 in DNA: TGTGCCACCAGTGGACAAGGAGAGACTAGCGGGGGCCTGTACGAGCAGTACTTC. Amino acids: CATSGQGETSGGLYEQYF.

The chain joins TRBV3-1 (or the pseudogene TRBV3-2) to TRBJ1-1; perhaps TRBD1 as D (5 bases). Trimming shortened V by 6 bases and J by 8 bases, and 13 bases separated the two germline ends. CDR1 LGHDT and CDR2 YNNKEL come from the germline V gene (reference sequence). The CDR3 contains 12 residues. CDR3 sequence (DNA): TGTGCCAGCAGGAACCGTTGGGGGGAAGCTTTCTTT. This gives the protein CASRNRWGEAFF.

This clone came up once. The V and J genes are TRBV5-5 and TRBJ2-5; 7 nucleotides line up with TRBD2. Germline CDR1 reads SGHKS; CDR2 reads YYEKEE (reference sequence). The CDR3 is made up of 14 amino acids. J gave up 5 bases and V 0 bases, and 4 bases lay outside the gene matches. CDR3 loop: CASSLEGRGETQYF. The CDR3 nucleotides are TGTGCCAGCAGCTTGGAGGGGAGGGGTGAGACCCAGTACTTC.

The chain recombines TRBV19 with TRBJ1-1, with D possibly matching TRBD1 (6 bases). In germline, CDR1 is LNHDA, CDR2 SQIVND (reference sequence). V lost 2 bases, J lost 1 base, and 14 bases lay in between. This CDR3 contains 16 residues. CDR3 bases: TGTGCCAGTAGTATATCGCGGACAGCTTCGAACACTGAAGCTTTCTTT. Protein sequence: CASSISRTASNTEAFF.

The rearrangement uses TRBV5-1 and TRBJ1-3, with no clear D. CDR3 size: 13 residues. Germline values: CDR1 SGHRS, CDR2 YFSETQ. V lost 3 bases, J lost 4 bases, and 8 bases lay in between. For the CDR3, the DNA is TGCGCCAGCAGCTCCATTCCCGGAAACACCATATATTTT. Protein product: CASSSIPGNTIYF.

This rearrangement joins TRBV9 to TRBJ2-1; tentatively, D is TRBD1 or TRBD2 (5 bases each). CDR3 length: 14 amino acids. Trimming shortened V by 0 bases and J by 7 bases, and 11 bases separated the two germline ends. Germline CDR1 reads SGDLS; CDR2 reads YYNGEE. This CDR3 is CASSVVAGRNEQFF. Here the CDR3 DNA reads TGTGCCAGCAGCGTAGTAGCAGGGAGAAATGAGCAGTTCTTC.

V gene TRBV18 combines with J gene TRBJ2-7; D remains unclear. CDR1 is KGHSH, CDR2 LQKENI, per germline. V was cut by 6 bases and J by 6 bases, with 9 bases left in between. The CDR3 spans 11 residues. CDR3 nucleotides: TGTGCCAGCTCCCTCGGGCCCGAGCAGTACTTC. Protein sequence: CASSLGPEQYF.

This chain connects TRBV9 to TRBJ1-1; D call uncertain. The V gene's germline CDR1 is SGDLS and CDR2 YYNGEE. The CDR3 length is 15 residues. V lost 4 bases, J lost 1 base, and 14 bases lay in between. CDR3 protein: CASSSRPVGNTEAFF. Here the CDR3 DNA reads TGTGCCAGCAGCTCCCGTCCGGTGGGGAACACTGAAGCTTTCTTT.

The chain couples TRBV9 to TRBJ2-5; TRBD2 matches 8 bases. This CDR3 has 15 residues. Losses at the gene ends were 2 bases for V and 0 bases for J; bases not matched to a gene: 3. The germline V gene encodes CDR1 SGDLS and CDR2 YYNGEE. The CDR3 nucleotides are TGTGCCAGCAGCGTCGGAGCGGGGGACCAAGAGACCCAGTACTTC. Translating gives CASSVGAGDQETQYF.

This clone was seen a single time. The rearrangement uses TRBV11-3 and TRBJ2-7; TRBD2 is a possible D gene (6 bases). V shed 7 bases and J shed 3 bases, with 25 bases lying between them. Germline loops: CDR1 SGHNT, CDR2 YENEEA. The CDR3 is 17 amino acids. CDR3 residues: CASNGSDTGAWLYEQYF. The CDR3 DNA sequence: TGTGCCAGCAACGGGAGCGATACAGGTGCATGGCTCTACGAGCAGTACTTC.

The chain has TRBV6-2 or TRBV6-3 and TRBJ2-7; 7 positions match TRBD1. Unmatched junction bases numbered 7, after V lost 0 bases and J lost 5 bases. Germline V CDR1 and CDR2: MNHEY, SVGEGT. This CDR3 contains 15 residues. CDR3 sequence (DNA): TGTGCCAGCAGTTACTCGGACAGGAACCTTGACGAGCAGTACTTC. Protein sequence: CASSYSDRNLDEQYF.

V and J are TRBV30 and TRBJ1-1, with 9 nucleotides matching TRBD1. CDR3 length: 12 residues. Germline V CDR1 and CDR2: GTSNPN, SVGIG (reference sequence). The junction had 3 bases not matched to a gene; V was cut back by 7 bases and J by 3 bases. CDR3 sequence reads: CALQGAHTEAFF. In DNA form, the CDR3 reads TGTGCCTTACAGGGGGCTCACACTGAAGCTTTCTTT.

With regard to this clone: One junction end does not reproduce the germline sequence, and a read error may be involved. The genes are TRBV18 and TRBJ2-7, with 8 bases fitting TRBD1. CDR3 length: 13 residues. The germline CDR1 and CDR2 sequences are KGHSH and LQKENI. In nucleotides, the CDR3 is TGTGCCAGCTCACCCGTCCAGGACAGGGATATGCACTTC. Amino acids: CASSPVQDRDMHF.

J is TRBJ2-7 and V is TRBV21-1; TRBD2 is taken as the D call from the table, unchecked against the DNA. TRBV21-1 is flagged as a pseudogene. This CDR3 contains 14 residues. The CDR3 DNA follows: TGTGCCAGCAGCAAAACGGGGGACGATTACGAGCAGTACTTC. This sequence encodes CASSKTGDDYEQYF.

J is TRBJ2-3 and V is TRBV18, with 12 nucleotides matching TRBD2. Germline V gene lookup returns CDR1 KGHSH and CDR2 LQKENI. J lost 4 bases, V lost 6 bases, and 11 bases had no gene match. The CDR3 covers 17 residues. The CDR3 region has the DNA TGTGCCAGCTCCTTTTCTAGCGGGGGGGCCCTCGCAGATACGCAGTATTTT. It translates to CASSFSSGGALADTQYF.

This clone was recorded once. The chain combines TRBV28 with TRBJ2-6; a possible D gene is TRBD2 (6 bases). The CDR3 has 18 amino acids. The germline V gene has CDR1 MDHEN and CDR2 SYDVKM. V was shortened by 1 base and J by 0 bases, with 13 bases between the two germline ends. In DNA, the CDR3 is TGTGCCAGCAGTTTATCGGGGCTGGGGGGCTCTGGGGCCAACGTCCTGACTTTC. Its protein product is CASSLSGLGGSGANVLTF.

This clone was counted once. The chain joins TRBV27 to TRBJ2-1; D is perhaps TRBD1 (5 bases). The CDR3 totals 14 residues. The V gene lost 2 bases and the J gene lost 1 base, with 6 bases spanning the gap. Germline V gene sequence: CDR1 MNHEY, CDR2 SMNVEV (reference sequence). CDR3 DNA: TGTGCCAGCAGTTTAAGACAGTCCTACAATGAGCAGTTCTTC. Protein sequence: CASSLRQSYNEQFF.

The rearrangement joins TRBV7-9 to TRBJ2-3; 10 bases are a match to TRBD2. Germline CDR1 and CDR2: SEHNR and FQNEAQ (reference sequence). Trimming at V came to 4 bases and at J to 2 bases, leaving 6 bases not matched to a gene. The CDR3 has 16 residues. The chain's CDR3 is CASSSNLAGDTDTQYF. The CDR3 bases are TGTGCCAGCAGCTCAAATCTAGCGGGGGACACAGATACGCAGTATTTT.

The chain uses TRBV3-1 (or the pseudogene TRBV3-2) and TRBJ2-5; possible D gene TRBD2, 6 bases. The CDR3 length is 14 residues. CDR1 LGHDT and CDR2 YNNKEL come from the germline V gene (reference sequence). Trimming left V 1 base short and J 2 bases short, with 8 bases between. The CDR3 spells CASSQAGTQETQYF. The CDR3 bases are TGTGCCAGCAGCCAAGCCGGGACTCAAGAGACCCAGTACTTC.